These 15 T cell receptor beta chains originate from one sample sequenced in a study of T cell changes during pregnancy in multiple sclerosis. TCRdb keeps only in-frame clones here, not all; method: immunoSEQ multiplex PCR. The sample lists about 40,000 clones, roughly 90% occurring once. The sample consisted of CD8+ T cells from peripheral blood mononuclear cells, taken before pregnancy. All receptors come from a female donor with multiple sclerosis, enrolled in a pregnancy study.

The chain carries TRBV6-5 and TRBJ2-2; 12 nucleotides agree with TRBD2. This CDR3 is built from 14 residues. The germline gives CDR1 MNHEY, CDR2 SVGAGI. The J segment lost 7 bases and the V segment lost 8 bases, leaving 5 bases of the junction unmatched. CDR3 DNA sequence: TGTGCCAGCGGGCTAGCGGGAGGGATCGGGGAGCTGTTTTTT. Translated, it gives CASGLAGGIGELFF.

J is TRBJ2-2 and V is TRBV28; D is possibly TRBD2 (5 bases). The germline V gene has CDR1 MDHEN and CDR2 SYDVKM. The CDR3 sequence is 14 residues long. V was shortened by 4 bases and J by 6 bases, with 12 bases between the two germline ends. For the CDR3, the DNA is TGTGCCAGCAGTTCTCAAATGCGGGCCGGGGAGCTGTTTTTT. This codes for CASSSQMRAGELFF. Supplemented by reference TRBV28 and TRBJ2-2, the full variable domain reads DVKVTQSSRYLVKRTGEKVFLECVQDMDHENMFWYRQDPGLGLRLIYFSYDVKMKEKGDIPEGYSVSREKKERFSLILESASTNQTSMYLCASSSQMRAGELFFGEGSRLTVL.

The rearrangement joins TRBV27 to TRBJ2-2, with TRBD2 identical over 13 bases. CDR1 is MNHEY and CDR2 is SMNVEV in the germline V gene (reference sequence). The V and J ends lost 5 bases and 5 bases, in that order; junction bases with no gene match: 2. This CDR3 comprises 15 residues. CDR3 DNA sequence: TGTGCCAGCAGTGAACTAGCGGGAGGGACCGGGGAGCTGTTTTTT. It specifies CASSELAGGTGELFF.

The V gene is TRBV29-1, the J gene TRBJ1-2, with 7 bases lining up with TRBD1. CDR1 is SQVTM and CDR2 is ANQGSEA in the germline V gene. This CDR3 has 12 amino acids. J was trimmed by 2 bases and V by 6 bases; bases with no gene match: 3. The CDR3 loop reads CSVGQLNYGYTF. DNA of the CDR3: TGCAGCGTGGGACAGCTGAACTATGGCTACACCTTC.

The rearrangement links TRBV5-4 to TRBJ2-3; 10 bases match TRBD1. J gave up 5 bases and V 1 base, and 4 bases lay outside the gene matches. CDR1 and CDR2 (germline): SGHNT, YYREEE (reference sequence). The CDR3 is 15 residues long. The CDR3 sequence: CASSLRQGAVDTQYF. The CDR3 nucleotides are TGTGCCAGCAGCTTGAGACAGGGGGCAGTAGATACGCAGTATTTT.

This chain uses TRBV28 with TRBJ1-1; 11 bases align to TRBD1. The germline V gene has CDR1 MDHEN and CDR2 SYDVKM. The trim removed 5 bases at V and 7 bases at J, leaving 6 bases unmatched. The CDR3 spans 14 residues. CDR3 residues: CASSPGTGGYEAFF. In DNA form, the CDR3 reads TGTGCCAGCAGTCCCGGGACAGGGGGGTATGAAGCTTTCTTT.

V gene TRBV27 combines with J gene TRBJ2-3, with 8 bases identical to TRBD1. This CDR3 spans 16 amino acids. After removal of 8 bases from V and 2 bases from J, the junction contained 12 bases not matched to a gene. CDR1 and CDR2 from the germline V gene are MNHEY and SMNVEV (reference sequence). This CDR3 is CASGRFPGQVTDTQYF. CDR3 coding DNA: TGTGCCAGCGGACGATTTCCGGGACAGGTCACAGATACGCAGTATTTT.

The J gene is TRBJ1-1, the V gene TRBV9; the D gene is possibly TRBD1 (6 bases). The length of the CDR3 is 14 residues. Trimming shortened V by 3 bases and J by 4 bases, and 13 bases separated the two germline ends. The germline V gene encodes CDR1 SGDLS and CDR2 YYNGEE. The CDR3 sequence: CASSAEGGGTEAFF. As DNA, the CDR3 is TGTGCCAGCAGCGCCGAGGGGGGGGGCACTGAAGCTTTCTTT.

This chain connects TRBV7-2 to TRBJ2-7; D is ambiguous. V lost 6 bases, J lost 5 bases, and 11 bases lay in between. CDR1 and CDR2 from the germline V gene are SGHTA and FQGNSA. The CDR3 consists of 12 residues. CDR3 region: CASRTAADEQYF. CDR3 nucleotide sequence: TGTGCCAGCAGAACCGCGGCAGACGAGCAGTACTTC.

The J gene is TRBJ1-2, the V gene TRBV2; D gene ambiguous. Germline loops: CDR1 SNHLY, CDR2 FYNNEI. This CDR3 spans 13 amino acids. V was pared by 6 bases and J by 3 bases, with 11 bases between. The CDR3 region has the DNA TGTGCCAGCAGGCCCGGGGATCACTATGGCTACACCTTC. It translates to CASRPGDHYGYTF.

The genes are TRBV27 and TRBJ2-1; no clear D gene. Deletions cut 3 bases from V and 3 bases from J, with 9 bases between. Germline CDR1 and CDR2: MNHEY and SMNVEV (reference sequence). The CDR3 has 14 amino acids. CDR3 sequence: CASSFGGIYNEQFF. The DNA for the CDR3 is TGTGCCAGCAGTTTCGGCGGCATCTACAATGAGCAGTTCTTC.

The CDR3 DNA reads as TGTGCCAGCAGCTTGGGGTCGGGTATTCCGAGCTCCTACAATGAGCAGTTCTTC. Translating gives CASSLGSGIPSSYNEQFF. The chain recombines TRBV5-4 with TRBJ2-1; D is undetermined. Per the germline V gene, CDR1 is SGHNT and CDR2 is YYREEE (reference sequence). V lost 0 bases and J lost 0, with 16 bases in between. This CDR3 contains 18 residues.

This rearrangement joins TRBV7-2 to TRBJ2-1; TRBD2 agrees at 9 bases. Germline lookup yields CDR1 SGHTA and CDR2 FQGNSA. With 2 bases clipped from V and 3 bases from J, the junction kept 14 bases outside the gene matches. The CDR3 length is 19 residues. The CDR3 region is CASSLKSRLAGPYYNEQFF. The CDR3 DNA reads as TGTGCCAGCAGCTTAAAGAGCCGGCTAGCGGGACCGTACTACAATGAGCAGTTCTTC.

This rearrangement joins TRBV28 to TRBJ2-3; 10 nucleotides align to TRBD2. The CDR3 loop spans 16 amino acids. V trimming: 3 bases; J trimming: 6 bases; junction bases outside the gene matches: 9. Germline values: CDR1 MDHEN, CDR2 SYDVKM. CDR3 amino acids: CASSFLAGEDTDTQYF. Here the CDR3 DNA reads TGTGCCAGCAGTTTCCTAGCGGGAGAGGACACGGATACGCAGTATTTT.

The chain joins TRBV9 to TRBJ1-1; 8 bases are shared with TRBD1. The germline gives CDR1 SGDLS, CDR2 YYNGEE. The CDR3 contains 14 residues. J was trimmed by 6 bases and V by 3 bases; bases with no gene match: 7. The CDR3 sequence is CASSAGGTGAEAFF. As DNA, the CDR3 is TGTGCCAGCAGCGCCGGAGGGACAGGCGCTGAAGCTTTCTTT.